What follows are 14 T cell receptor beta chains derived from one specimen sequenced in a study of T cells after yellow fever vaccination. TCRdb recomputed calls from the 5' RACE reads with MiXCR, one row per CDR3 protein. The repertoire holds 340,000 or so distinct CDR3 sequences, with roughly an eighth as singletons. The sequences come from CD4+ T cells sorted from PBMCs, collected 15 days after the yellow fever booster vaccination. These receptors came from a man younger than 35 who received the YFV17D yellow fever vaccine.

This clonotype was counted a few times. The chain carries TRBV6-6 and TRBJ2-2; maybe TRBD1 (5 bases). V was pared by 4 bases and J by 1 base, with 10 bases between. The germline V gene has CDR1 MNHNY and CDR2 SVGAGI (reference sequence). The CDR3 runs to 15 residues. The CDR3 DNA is TGTGCCAGCAGTTTGGGGCAGAGGAACACCGGGGAGCTGTTTTTT. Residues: CASSLGQRNTGELFF.

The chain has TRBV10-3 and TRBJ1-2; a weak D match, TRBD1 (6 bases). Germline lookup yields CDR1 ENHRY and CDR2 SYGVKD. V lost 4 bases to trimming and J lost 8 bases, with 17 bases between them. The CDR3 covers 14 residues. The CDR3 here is CAISGDTQGGGYTF. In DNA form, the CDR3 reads TGTGCCATCAGTGGAGACACCCAAGGGGGAGGCTACACCTTC.

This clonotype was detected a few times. CDR3 sequence: CSASHPASPLHF. CDR3 nucleotide sequence: TGCAGTGCTAGTCACCCTGCGTCACCCCTCCACTTT. V gene TRBV20-1 combines with J gene TRBJ1-6, with D unresolved. This CDR3 has 12 amino acids. CDR1 and CDR2 (germline): DFQATT, SNEGSKA (reference sequence). V was shortened by 3 bases and J by 10 bases, with 10 bases between the two germline ends.

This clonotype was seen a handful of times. The CDR3 region is CASRSQGALNEQFF. The CDR3 DNA reads TGTGCCAGCAGGTCTCAGGGGGCCTTAAATGAGCAGTTCTTC. The rearrangement links TRBV3-1 to TRBJ2-1; 8 bases map to TRBD1. Germline assignment: CDR1 LGHDT and CDR2 YNNKEL (reference sequence). V lost 6 bases and J lost 7; bases outside the gene matches: 8. The CDR3 is 14 residues long.

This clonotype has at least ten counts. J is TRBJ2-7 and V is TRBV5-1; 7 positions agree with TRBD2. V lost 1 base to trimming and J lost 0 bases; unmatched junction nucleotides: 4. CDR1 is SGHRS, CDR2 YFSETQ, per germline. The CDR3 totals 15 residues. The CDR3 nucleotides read TGCGCCAGCAGCTTGTTGGGGGGGAGCTCCTACGAGCAGTACGTC. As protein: CASSLLGGSSYEQYV.

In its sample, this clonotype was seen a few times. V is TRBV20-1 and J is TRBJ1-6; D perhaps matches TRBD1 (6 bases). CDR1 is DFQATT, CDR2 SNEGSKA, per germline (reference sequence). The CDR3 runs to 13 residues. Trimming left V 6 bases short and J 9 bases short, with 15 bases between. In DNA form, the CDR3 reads TGCAGTGCCGTCGAGGGGGGCAGTTCACCCCTCCACTTT. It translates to CSAVEGGSSPLHF.

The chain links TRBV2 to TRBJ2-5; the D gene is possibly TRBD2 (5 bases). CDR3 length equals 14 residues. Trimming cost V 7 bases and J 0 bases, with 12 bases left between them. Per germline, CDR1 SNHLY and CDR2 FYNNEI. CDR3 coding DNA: TGTGCCAGCACGGGAATGACGGACCAAGAGACCCAGTACTTC. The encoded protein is CASTGMTDQETQYF.

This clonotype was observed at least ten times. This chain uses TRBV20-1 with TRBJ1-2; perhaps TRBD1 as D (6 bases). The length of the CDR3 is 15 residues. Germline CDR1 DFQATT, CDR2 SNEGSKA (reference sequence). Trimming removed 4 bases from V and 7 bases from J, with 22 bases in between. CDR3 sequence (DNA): TGCAGTGCTAATGCATTTCAAAGGGGGGTGGGTGGCTACACCTTC. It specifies CSANAFQRGVGGYTF.

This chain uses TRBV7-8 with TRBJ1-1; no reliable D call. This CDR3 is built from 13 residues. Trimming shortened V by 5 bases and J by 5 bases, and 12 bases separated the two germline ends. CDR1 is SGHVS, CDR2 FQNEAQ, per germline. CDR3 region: CASSRTAGTEAFF. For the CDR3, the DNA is TGTGCCAGCAGCCGGACCGCTGGGACTGAAGCTTTCTTT. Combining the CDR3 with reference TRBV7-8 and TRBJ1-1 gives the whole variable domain GAGVSQSPRYKVAKRGQDVALRCDPISGHVSLFWYQQALGQGPEFLTYFQNEAQLDKSGLPSDRFFAERPEGSVSTLKIQRTQQEDSAVYLCASSRTAGTEAFFGQGTRLTVV.

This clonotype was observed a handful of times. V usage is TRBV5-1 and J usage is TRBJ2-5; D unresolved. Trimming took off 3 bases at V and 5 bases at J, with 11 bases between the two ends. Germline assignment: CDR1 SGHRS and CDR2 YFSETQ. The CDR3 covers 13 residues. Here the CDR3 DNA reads TGCGCCAGCAGCTCCGTTTTTTTGGAGACCCAGTACTTC. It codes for CASSSVFLETQYF.

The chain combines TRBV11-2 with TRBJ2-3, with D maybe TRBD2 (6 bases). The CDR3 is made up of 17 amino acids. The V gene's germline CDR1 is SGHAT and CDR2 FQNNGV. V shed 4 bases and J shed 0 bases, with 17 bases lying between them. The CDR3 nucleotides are TGTGCCAGCAGCTCGAATAAGGGCGGGGCGAGCACAGATACGCAGTATTTT. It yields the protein CASSSNKGGASTDTQYF.

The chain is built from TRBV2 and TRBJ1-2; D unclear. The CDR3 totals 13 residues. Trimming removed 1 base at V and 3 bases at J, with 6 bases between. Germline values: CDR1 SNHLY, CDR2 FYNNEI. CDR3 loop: CASSEEGYYGYTF. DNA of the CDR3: TGTGCCAGCAGTGAAGAGGGATACTATGGCTACACCTTC.

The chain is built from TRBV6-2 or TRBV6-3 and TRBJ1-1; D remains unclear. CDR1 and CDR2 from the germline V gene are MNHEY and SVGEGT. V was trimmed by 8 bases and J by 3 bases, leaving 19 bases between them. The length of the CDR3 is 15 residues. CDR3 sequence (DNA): TGTGCCAGCCAGCCAGGACCCACCGGGGACACTGAAGCTTTCTTT. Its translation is CASQPGPTGDTEAFF.

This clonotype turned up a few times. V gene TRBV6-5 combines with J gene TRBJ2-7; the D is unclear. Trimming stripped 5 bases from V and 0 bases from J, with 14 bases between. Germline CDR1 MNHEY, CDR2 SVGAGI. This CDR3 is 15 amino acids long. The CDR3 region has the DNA TGTGCCAGCAGTCGAACGACTCCTAGCTCCTACGAGCAGTACTTC. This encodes CASSRTTPSSYEQYF.